A single sample gave rise to the 4 T cell receptor beta chains below, sequenced in a study of graft-versus-host responses after intestinal transplantation. Using immunoSEQ multiplex PCR, the repertoire was profiled, and TCRdb retains in-frame clones only, with some absent. This table holds more than 10,000 clones, around 83% found once. Material: PBMCs, obtained roughly 130 days after transplant. These receptors originate from a human patient who received an intestinal transplant, so some T cells may come from the graft donor.

The sample holds a few counts of this clone. This chain uses TRBV4-1 with TRBJ1-2, with 7 bases lining up with TRBD1. Germline CDR1 and CDR2: MGHRA and YSYEKL. The J segment lost 8 bases and the V segment lost 4 bases, leaving 7 bases of the junction unmatched. This CDR3 has 13 residues. CDR3 bases: TGCGCCAGCAGCCTAACAGGGGTGGGCGGCTACACCTTC. It is translated as CASSLTGVGGYTF.

This chain links TRBV6-1 with TRBJ1-2, with D perhaps matching TRBD1 (5 bases). Trimming took off 5 bases at V and 4 bases at J, with 17 bases between the two ends. The CDR3 totals 15 residues. CDR1 is MNHNS, CDR2 SASEGT, per germline. The CDR3 DNA is TGTGCCAGCAGTTTTCTTGGGGATAGGGGCTATGGCTACACCTTC. Its translation is CASSFLGDRGYGYTF.

In DNA, the CDR3 is TGTGCCAGCAGCTCTCAGGGCTCCGGCACTGAAGCTTTCTTT. This codes for CASSSQGSGTEAFF. The chain is built from TRBV25-1 and TRBJ1-1; D perhaps matches TRBD1 (5 bases). The CDR3 is 14 residues long. The ends were cut back, 6 bases at V and 4 bases at J, with 15 bases in the middle. Looked up from germline, CDR1 is MGHDK and CDR2 is SYGVNS.

CDR3 loop: CASSSQTSRSSRELFF. In DNA form, the CDR3 reads TGTGCCAGCAGCTCCCAAACCTCGAGATCGAGCAGGGAGCTGTTTTTT. The V call is TRBV7-3, the J call TRBJ2-2; D ambiguous. With 4 bases removed from V and 9 bases from J, the gap between germline ends came to 21 bases. The CDR3 length is 16 residues. Germline V gene lookup returns CDR1 SGHTA and CDR2 FQGTGA.